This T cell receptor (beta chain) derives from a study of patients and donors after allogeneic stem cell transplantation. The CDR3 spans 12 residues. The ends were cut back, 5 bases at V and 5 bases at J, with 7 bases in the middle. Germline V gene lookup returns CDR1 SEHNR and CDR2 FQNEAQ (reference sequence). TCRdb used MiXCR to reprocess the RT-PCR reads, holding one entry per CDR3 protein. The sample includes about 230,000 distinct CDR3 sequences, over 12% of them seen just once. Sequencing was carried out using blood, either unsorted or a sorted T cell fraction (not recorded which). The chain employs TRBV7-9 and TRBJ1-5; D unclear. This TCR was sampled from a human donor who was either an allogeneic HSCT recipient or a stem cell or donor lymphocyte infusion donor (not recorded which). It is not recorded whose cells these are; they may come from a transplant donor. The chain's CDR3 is CASSPQDQPQHF. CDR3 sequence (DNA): TGTGCCAGCAGCCCCCAGGATCAGCCCCAGCATTTT. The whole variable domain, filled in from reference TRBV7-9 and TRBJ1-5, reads DTGVSQNPRHKITKRGQNVTFRCDPISEHNRLYWYRQTLGQGPEFLTYFQNEAQLEKSRLLSDRFSAERPKGSFSTLEIQRTEQGDSAMYLCASSPQDQPQHFGDGTRLSIL.